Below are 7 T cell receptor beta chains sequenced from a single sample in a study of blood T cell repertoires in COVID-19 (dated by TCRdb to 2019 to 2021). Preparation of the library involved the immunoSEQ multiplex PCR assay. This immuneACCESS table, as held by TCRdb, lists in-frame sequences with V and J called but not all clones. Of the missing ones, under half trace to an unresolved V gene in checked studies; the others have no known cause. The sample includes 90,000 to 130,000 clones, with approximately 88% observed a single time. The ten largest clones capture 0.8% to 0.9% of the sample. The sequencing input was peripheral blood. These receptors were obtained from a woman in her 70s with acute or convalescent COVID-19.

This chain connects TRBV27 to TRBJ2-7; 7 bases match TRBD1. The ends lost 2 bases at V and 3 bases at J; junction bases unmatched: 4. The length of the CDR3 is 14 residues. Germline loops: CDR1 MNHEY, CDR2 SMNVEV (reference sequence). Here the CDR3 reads CASSLKGQHYEQYF. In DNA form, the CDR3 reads TGTGCCAGCAGTTTAAAGGGACAGCACTACGAGCAGTACTTC.

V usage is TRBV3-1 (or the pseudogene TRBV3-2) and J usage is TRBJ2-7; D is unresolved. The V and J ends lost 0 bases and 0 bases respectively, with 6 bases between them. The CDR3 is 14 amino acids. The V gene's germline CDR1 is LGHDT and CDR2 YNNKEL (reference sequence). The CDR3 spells CASSQDFNSYEQYF. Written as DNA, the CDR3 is TGTGCCAGCAGCCAAGATTTCAACTCCTACGAGCAGTACTTC.

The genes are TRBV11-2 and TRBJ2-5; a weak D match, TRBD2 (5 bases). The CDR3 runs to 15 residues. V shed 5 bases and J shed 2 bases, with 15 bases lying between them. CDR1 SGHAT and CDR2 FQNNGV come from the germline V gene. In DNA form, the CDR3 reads TGTGCCAGCAGCCGACTGGCGGGTAGACAAGAGACCCAGTACTTC. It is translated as CASSRLAGRQETQYF. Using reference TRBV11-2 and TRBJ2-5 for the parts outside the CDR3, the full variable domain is EAGVAQSPRYKIIEKRQSVAFWCNPISGHATLYWYQQILGQGPKLLIQFQNNGVVDDSQLPKDRFSAERLKGVDSTLKIQPAKLEDSAVYLCASSRLAGRQETQYFGPGTRLLVL.

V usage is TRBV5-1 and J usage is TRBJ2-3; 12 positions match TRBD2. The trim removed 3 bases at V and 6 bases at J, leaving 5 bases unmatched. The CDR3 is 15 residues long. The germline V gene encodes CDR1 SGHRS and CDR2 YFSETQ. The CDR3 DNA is TGCGCCAGCAGCTCAGGACTAGCGGGATGGGATACGCAGTATTTT. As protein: CASSSGLAGWDTQYF.

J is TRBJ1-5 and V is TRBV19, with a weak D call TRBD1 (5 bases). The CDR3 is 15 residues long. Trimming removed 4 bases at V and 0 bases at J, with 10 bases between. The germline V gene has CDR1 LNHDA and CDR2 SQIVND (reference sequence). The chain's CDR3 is CASSTQTVSNQPQHF. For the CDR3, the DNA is TGTGCCAGTAGTACCCAGACAGTTAGCAATCAGCCCCAGCATTTT.

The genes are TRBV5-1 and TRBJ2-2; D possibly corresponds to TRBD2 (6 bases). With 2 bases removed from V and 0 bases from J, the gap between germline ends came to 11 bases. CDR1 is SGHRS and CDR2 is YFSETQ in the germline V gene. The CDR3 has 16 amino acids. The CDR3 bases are TGCGCCAGCAGCTTCATTGGCGGGGCGAACACCGGGGAGCTGTTTTTT. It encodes CASSFIGGANTGELFF.

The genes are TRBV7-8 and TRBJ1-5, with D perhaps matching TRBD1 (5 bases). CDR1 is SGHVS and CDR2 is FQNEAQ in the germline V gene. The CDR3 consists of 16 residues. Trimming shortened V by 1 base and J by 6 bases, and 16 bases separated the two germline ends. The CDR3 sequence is CASSLGYRAQGQPQHF. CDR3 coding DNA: TGTGCCAGCAGCTTAGGTTACCGGGCGCAGGGTCAGCCCCAGCATTTT.